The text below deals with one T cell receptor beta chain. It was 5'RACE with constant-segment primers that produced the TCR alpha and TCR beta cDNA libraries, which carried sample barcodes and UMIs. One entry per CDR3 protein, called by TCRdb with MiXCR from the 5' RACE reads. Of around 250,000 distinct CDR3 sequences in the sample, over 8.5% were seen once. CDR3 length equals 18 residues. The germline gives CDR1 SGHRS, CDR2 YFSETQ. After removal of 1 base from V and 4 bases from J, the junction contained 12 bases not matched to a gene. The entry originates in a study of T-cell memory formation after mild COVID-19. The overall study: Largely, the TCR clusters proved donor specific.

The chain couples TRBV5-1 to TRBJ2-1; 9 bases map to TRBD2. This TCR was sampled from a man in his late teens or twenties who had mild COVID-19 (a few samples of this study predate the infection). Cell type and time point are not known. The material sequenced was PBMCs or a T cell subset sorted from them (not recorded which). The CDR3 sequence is CASSLWLAGQLLYNEQFF. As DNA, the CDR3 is TGCGCCAGCAGCTTGTGGCTAGCGGGGCAGTTATTGTACAATGAGCAGTTCTTC.